This T cell receptor (beta chain) was sequenced for a study of cytomegalovirus exposure and HLA in healthy donors. Study-level findings and limits: Among TCR beta chains of equal frequency, HLA-associated ones were more clonally expanded in a later analysis.

This CDR3 is 13 amino acids long. J gave up 4 bases and V 8 bases, and 4 bases lay outside the gene matches. Germline V CDR1 and CDR2: SGDLS, YYNGEE. In the case of this clone: What it binds is unknown.

PCR used 60 Vbeta primers and 13 Jbeta primers. Profiling relied on immunoSEQ multiplex PCR, and the TCRdb table lists in-frame clones only, not all of them. The table records about 140,000 clones, about 80% of them present only once. Specimen: PBMCs. The sequence derives from a man between 25 and 39 years old in good health. The chain links TRBV9 to TRBJ2-2; TRBD1 agrees at 8 bases. The CDR3 DNA sequence: TGTGCCAGTGACAGGGGAACCACCGGGGAGCTGTTTTTT. Protein: CASDRGTTGELFF.